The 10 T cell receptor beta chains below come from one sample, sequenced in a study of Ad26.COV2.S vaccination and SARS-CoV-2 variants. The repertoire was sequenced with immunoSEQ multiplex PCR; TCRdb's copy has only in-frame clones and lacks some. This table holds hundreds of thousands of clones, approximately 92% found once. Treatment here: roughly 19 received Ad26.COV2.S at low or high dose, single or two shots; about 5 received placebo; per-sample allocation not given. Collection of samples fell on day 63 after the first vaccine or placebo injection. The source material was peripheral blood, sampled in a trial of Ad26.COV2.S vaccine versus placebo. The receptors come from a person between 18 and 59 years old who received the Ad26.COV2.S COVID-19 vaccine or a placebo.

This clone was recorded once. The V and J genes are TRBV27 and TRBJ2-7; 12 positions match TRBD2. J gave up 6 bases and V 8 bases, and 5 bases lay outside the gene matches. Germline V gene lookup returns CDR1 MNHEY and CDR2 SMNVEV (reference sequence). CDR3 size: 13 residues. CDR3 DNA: TGTGCCAGCGGACTAGCGGGAAACTCCGAGCAGTACTTC. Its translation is CASGLAGNSEQYF.

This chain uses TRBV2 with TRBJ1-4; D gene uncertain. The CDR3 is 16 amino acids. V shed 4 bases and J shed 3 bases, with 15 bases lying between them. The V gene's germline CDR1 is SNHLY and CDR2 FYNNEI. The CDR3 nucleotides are TGTGCCAGCAGTGGCGTAATGTCGTTAGCTAATGAAAAACTGTTTTTT. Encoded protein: CASSGVMSLANEKLFF.

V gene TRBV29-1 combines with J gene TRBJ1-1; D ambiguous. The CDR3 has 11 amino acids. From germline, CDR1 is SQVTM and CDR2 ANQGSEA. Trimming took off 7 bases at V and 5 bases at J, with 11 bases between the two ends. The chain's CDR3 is CSAAHGTEAFF. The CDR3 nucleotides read TGCAGCGCAGCCCACGGGACTGAAGCTTTCTTT.

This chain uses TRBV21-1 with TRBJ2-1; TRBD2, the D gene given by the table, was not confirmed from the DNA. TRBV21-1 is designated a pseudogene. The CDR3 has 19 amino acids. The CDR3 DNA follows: TGTGCCAGCAGCAGAAGGGTACTACTAATTGCGGGAGGGATCAATGAGCAGTTCTTC. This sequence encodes CASSRRVLLIAGGINEQFF.

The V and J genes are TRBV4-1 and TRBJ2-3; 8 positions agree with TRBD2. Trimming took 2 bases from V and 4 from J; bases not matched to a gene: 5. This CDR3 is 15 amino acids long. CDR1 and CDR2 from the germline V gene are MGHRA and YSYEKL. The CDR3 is CASSQQRAGADTQYF. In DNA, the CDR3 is TGCGCCAGCAGCCAACAAAGAGCGGGAGCAGATACGCAGTATTTT.

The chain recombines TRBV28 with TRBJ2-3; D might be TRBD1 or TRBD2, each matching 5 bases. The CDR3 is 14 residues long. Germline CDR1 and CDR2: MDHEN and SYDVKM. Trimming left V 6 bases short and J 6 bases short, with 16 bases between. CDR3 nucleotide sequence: TGTGCCAGCAGCCTTGGGGGAGTACGGGATACGCAGTATTTT. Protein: CASSLGGVRDTQYF.

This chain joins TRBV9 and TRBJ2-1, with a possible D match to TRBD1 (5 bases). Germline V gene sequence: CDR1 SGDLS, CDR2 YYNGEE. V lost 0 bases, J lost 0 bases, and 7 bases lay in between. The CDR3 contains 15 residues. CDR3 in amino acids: CASSVEGASYNEQFF. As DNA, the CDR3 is TGTGCCAGCAGCGTAGAAGGGGCCTCCTACAATGAGCAGTTCTTC.

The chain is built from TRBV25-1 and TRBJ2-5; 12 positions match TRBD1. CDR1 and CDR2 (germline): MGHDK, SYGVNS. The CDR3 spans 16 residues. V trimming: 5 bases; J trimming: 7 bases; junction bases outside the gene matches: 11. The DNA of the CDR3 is TGTGCCAGCAGTCTCGGGACAGGGGGCGCGTGGGGGACCCAGTACTTC. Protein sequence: CASSLGTGGAWGTQYF.

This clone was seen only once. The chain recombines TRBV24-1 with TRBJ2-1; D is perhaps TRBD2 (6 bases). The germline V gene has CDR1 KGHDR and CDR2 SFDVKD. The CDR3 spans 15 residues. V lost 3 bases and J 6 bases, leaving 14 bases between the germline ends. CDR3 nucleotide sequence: TGTGCCACCAGTGATCCCGGGACTGTGAGCAATGAGCAGTTCTTC. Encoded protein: CATSDPGTVSNEQFF.

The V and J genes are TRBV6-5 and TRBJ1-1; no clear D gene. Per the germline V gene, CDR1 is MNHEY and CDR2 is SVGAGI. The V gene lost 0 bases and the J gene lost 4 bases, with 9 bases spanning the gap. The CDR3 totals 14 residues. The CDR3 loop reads CASSYSKDGTEAFF. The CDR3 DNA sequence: TGTGCCAGCAGTTACTCCAAGGACGGCACTGAAGCTTTCTTT.